Below, one TCR beta chain is given with its context. What it binds is unknown. The source of the sample is a study of PD-1 blockade in classical Hodgkin lymphoma. Study outcomes and limitations: Partial responders and progressors had significantly lower baseline TCR diversity.

The method was immunoSEQ multiplex PCR; TCRdb's version includes in-frame clones alone and lacks a portion of them. This table has 12,000 or so clones, approximately 85% appearing once. Time point specified: cycle 4 day 1 (C4D1), after 5 to 7 weeks of nivolumab. Every patient relapsed after autologous stem cell transplantation, and brentuximab vedotin exposure varied. CD8+ T cell isolation from thawed PBMCs was performed by magnetic negative selection. On a schedule of every 2 weeks, patients received nivolumab 3 mg/kg intravenously. This CDR3 has 15 amino acids. The V gene end was trimmed by 5 bases and the J gene end by 8 bases; junction bases not matched to a gene: 7. Germline V lookup: CDR1 MNHNS, CDR2 SASEGT.

The receptor's source is a human donor with classical Hodgkin lymphoma. The donor label of this sample is uncertain. The gene calls are TRBV6-1 and TRBJ2-1; 12 bases line up with TRBD1. This sample comprised CD8+ T cells from blood, obtained before the fourth cycle of nivolumab. CDR3 DNA sequence: TGTGCCAGCAGTCGTACGGGACAGGGGGCAGATGAGCAGTTCTTC. It specifies CASSRTGQGADEQFF.